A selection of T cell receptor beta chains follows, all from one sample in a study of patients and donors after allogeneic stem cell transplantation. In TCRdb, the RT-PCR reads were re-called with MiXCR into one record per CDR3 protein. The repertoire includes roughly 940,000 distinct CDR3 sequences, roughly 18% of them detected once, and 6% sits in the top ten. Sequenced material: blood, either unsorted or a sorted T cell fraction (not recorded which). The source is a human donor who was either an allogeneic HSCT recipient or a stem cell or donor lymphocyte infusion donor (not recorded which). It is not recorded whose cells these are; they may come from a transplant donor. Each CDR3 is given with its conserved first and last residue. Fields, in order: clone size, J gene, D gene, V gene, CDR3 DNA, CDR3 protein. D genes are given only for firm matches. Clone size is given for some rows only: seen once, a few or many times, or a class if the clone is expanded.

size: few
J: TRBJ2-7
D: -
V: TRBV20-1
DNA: TGCAGTGCTTCCCACAGGGAGGGGTACTACGAGCAGTACTTC
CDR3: CSASHREGYYEQYF

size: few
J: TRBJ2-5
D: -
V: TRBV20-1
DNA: TGCAGTGCTAGGGGGTACATGTCCCGGCGAGAGACCCAGTACTTC
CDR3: CSARGYMSRRETQYF

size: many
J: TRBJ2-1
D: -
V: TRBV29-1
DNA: TGCAGCGTTGATGGAACTGTGGCTGGCTCCTACAATGAGCAGTTCTTC
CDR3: CSVDGTVAGSYNEQFF

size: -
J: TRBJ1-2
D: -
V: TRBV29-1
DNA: TGCAGCGTTGTAGGGGGGCTGGATGGCTACACCTTC
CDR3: CSVVGGLDGYTF

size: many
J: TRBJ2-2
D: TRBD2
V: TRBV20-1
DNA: TGCAGTGCTAGAGATCGGAAGAGCGGGGTTAACACCGGGGAGCTGTTTTTT
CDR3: CSARDRKSGVNTGELFF

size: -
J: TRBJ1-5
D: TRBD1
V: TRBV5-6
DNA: TGTGCCAGCAGCTCTACCGGGACAGCCAATCAGCCCCAGCATTTT
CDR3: CASSSTGTANQPQHF

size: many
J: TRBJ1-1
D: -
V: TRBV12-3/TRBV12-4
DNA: TGTGCCAGCAGGCGCTGGGGGGTAAACACTGAAGCTTTCTTT
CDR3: CASRRWGVNTEAFF

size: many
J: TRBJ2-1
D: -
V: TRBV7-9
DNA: TGTGCCAGCAGCTCATCCTCATCGTCGTTCTTC
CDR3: CASSSSSSSFF

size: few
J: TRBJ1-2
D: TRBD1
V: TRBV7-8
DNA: TGTGCCAGCAGCACGAGAGGGGACAGTCGTTATGGCTACACCTTC
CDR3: CASSTRGDSRYGYTF

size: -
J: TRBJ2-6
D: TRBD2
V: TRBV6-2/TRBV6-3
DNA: TGTGCCAGCAGTTACAGTAGCGGGAGGGCTGGGGCCAACGTCCTGACTTTC
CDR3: CASSYSSGRAGANVLTF

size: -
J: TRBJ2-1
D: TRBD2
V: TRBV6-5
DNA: TGTGCCAGCAGTTACGCCCCACTTGGTAGCGGGAGTAACAATGAGCAGTTCTTC
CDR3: CASSYAPLGSGSNNEQFF

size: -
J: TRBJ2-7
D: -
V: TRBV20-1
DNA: TGCAGTGCTATAGCGGAACCCTACGAGCAGTACTTC
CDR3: CSAIAEPYEQYF

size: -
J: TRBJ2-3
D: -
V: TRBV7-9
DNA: TGTGCCAGCAGCTTAGGGAACCTAAATACGCAGTATTTT
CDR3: CASSLGNLNTQYF